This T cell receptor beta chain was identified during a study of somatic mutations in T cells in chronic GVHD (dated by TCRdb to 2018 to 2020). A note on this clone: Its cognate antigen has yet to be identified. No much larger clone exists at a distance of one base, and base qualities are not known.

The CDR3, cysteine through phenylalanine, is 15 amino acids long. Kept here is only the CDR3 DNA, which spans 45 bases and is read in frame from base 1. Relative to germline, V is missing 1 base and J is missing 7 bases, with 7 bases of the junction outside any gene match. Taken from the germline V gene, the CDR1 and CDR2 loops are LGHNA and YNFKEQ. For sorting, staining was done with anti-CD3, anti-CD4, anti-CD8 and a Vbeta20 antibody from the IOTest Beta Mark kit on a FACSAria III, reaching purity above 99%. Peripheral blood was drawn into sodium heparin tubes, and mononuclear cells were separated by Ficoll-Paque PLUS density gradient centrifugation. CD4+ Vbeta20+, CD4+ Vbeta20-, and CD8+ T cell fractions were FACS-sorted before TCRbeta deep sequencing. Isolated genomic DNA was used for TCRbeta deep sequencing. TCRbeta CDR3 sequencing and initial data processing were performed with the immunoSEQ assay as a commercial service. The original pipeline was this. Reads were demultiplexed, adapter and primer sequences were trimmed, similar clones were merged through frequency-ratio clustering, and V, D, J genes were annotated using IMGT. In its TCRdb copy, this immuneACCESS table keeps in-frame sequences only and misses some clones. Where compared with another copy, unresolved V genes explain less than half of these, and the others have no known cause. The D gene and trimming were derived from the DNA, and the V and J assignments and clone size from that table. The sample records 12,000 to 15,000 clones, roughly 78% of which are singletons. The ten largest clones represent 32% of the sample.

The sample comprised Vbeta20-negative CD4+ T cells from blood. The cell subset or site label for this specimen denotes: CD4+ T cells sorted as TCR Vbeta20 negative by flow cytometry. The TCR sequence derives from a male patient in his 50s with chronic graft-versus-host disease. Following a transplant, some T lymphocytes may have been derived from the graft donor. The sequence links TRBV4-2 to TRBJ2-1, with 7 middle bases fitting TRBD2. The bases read TGTGCCAGCAGCCAAGCCCTAGCGGTGTGGAATGAGCAGTTCTTC. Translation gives CASSQALAVWNEQFF.